These 27 T cell receptor beta chains originate from one sample sequenced in a study of radiotherapy plus CTLA-4 blockade in lung cancer. Measured with immunoSEQ multiplex PCR; TCRdb has only the in-frame clones, and not every one. This table holds 70,000 to 90,000 clones, around 90% found once. The sample here was peripheral blood, taken from a patient treated with radiotherapy plus ipilimumab. The origin of the receptors is a human donor with non-small cell lung cancer who had stable disease on radiotherapy plus ipilimumab.

The chain uses TRBV4-1 and TRBJ2-1; the match to TRBD2 covers 13 bases. The CDR3 loop spans 12 amino acids. V lost 3 bases, J lost 16 bases, and 3 bases stayed unmatched. Germline CDR1 MGHRA, CDR2 YSYEKL. The CDR3: CASSHPGLAGFF. The CDR3 DNA is TGCGCCAGCAGCCATCCGGGACTAGCGGGATTCTTC.

The CDR3 loop is CASSEVGSLNGYTF. CDR3 nucleotides: TGTGCCAGCAGTGAAGTAGGAAGTCTTAATGGCTACACCTTC. J is TRBJ1-2 and V is TRBV2; no clear D. CDR3 length: 14 amino acids. V was clipped by 1 base and J by 6 bases, with 12 bases between them. CDR1 and CDR2 from the germline V gene are SNHLY and FYNNEI.

The chain couples TRBV28 to TRBJ1-1; D is unclear. Looked up from germline, CDR1 is MDHEN and CDR2 is SYDVKM. The ends were cut back, 5 bases at V and 6 bases at J, with 10 bases in the middle. The CDR3 is made up of 12 amino acids. CDR3 in DNA: TGTGCCAGCAGTCCACTTGGGGCTGAAGCTTTCTTT. Its protein is CASSPLGAEAFF.

This rearrangement joins TRBV7-9 to TRBJ1-5; weak D call: TRBD1 (5 bases). This CDR3 contains 14 residues. Trimming removed 1 base at V and 7 bases at J, with 11 bases between. Germline CDR1 SEHNR, CDR2 FQNEAQ (reference sequence). CDR3 bases: TGTGCCAGCAGCTTAGAGGGCCGGGGGCAGCCCCAGCATTTT. It specifies CASSLEGRGQPQHF.

This clone was observed a handful of times. The chain joins TRBV18 to TRBJ1-4, with 9 bases fitting TRBD1. CDR1 and CDR2 (germline): KGHSH, LQKENI. V shed 8 bases and J 8 bases; nucleotides not matched to a gene: 9. The length of the CDR3 is 14 residues. This chain's CDR3 is CASPQGAAEEKLFF. The CDR3 nucleotides read TGTGCCAGCCCACAGGGGGCTGCCGAGGAAAAACTGTTTTTT.

The CDR3 DNA is TGCAGCGTTGAGCCGGGACAGGGGACTTACAATGAGCAGTTCTTC. Translating it yields CSVEPGQGTYNEQFF. The rearrangement links TRBV29-1 to TRBJ2-1; 10 bases are shared with TRBD1. This CDR3 has 15 residues. The trim removed 3 bases at V and 4 bases at J, leaving 6 bases unmatched. Germline CDR1 and CDR2: SQVTM and ANQGSEA.

This sequence joins TRBV11-1 and TRBJ1-2; D call uncertain. This CDR3 contains 12 residues. Germline loops: CDR1 SGHAT, CDR2 FQDESV (reference sequence). Trimming stripped 5 bases from V and 4 bases from J, with 8 bases between. DNA of the CDR3: TGTGCCAGCAGCGTTGACATCTATGGCTACACCTTC. Amino acid sequence: CASSVDIYGYTF.

This chain uses TRBV15 with TRBJ2-1; 8 bases are a match to TRBD1. Trimming removed 0 bases from V and 4 bases from J; junction bases left unmatched: 2. Germline CDR1 is LNHNV and CDR2 is YYDKDF (reference sequence). The CDR3 totals 15 residues. CDR3 sequence (DNA): TGTGCCACCAGCAGAGATCGGGACAGGTACAATGAGCAGTTCTTC. This encodes CATSRDRDRYNEQFF.

The gene calls are TRBV30 and TRBJ1-2; TRBD1 matches at 8 bases. The CDR3 extends over 14 amino acids. CDR1 is GTSNPN, CDR2 SVGIG, per germline (reference sequence). V was pared by 4 bases and J by 4 bases, with 8 bases of the junction left unmatched. CDR3 sequence (DNA): TGTGCCTGGAACCTACAGGGGGGGTTCTATGGCTACACCTTC. Translated, it gives CAWNLQGGFYGYTF.

This rearrangement joins TRBV7-3 to TRBJ1-3, with D hard to call. Trimming removed 5 bases from V and 3 bases from J, with 5 bases in between. The CDR3 length is 12 residues. Looked up from germline, CDR1 is SGHTA and CDR2 is FQGTGA. As DNA, the CDR3 is TGTGCCAGCAGCCTCGATGGAAACACCATATATTTT. It codes for CASSLDGNTIYF.

The genes are TRBV7-6 and TRBJ2-7; 10 nucleotides align to TRBD2. V dropped 5 bases and J dropped 0; count of bases not matched to a gene: 4. Germline CDR1 SGHVS, CDR2 FNYEAQ. The CDR3 spans 15 residues. This chain's CDR3 is CASSPLAGSSYEQYF. CDR3 nucleotide sequence: TGTGCCAGCAGCCCACTAGCGGGGAGCTCCTACGAGCAGTACTTC.

A single count supports this clone. V and J are TRBV11-2 and TRBJ2-2; D call uncertain. This CDR3 spans 13 amino acids. V was shortened by 1 base and J by 5 bases, with 5 bases between the two germline ends. Germline V gives CDR1 SGHAT, CDR2 FQNNGV. The CDR3, as DNA: TGTGCCAGCAGCTTAGGGCAGACCGGGGAGCTGTTTTTT. The encoded protein is CASSLGQTGELFF.

The chain is built from TRBV9 and TRBJ1-4; tentative D call: TRBD1 (5 bases). The V gene's germline CDR1 is SGDLS and CDR2 YYNGEE. The CDR3 loop spans 15 amino acids. The germline V and J ends were trimmed by 3 bases and 2 bases, with 11 bases remaining between them. CDR3 sequence: CASSGGRATNEKLFF. CDR3 DNA sequence: TGTGCCAGCAGCGGGGGGAGGGCCACTAATGAAAAACTGTTTTTT.

The chain has TRBV27 and TRBJ2-2, with D perhaps assigned TRBD1 or TRBD2 (5 bases each). Germline-derived CDR1 and CDR2 are MNHEY and SMNVEV (reference sequence). With 4 bases removed from V and 2 bases from J, the gap between germline ends came to 8 bases. There are 14 residues in the CDR3. For the CDR3, the DNA is TGTGCCAGCAGTTATGGGGGTAACACCGGGGAGCTGTTTTTT. As protein: CASSYGGNTGELFF.

The chain carries TRBV29-1 and TRBJ1-4; possibly TRBD1 for D (6 bases). Germline CDR1 reads SQVTM; CDR2 reads ANQGSEA. The length of the CDR3 is 13 residues. Trimming removed 7 bases at V and 8 bases at J, with 17 bases between. The CDR3 DNA is TGCAGCGCCGCACAGGGACGAGGGGAAAAACTGTTTTTT. This gives the protein CSAAQGRGEKLFF.

The CDR3 protein is CASSQFGQGGISNQPQHF. CDR3 DNA: TGTGCCAGCAGCCAATTCGGACAGGGGGGGATAAGCAATCAGCCCCAGCATTTT. V and J are TRBV4-2 and TRBJ1-5, with 10 bases fitting TRBD1. Germline V gene lookup returns CDR1 LGHNA and CDR2 YNFKEQ. Trimming cost V 2 bases and J 1 base; bases outside gene matches: 8. The CDR3 is 18 amino acids.

V usage is TRBV2 and J usage is TRBJ1-2; D is ambiguous. The ends were cut back, 5 bases at V and 0 bases at J, with 7 bases in the middle. The CDR3 runs 13 residues. Germline CDR1 SNHLY, CDR2 FYNNEI. The CDR3 spells CASSFEPNYGYTF. In DNA, the CDR3 is TGTGCCAGCAGTTTCGAACCTAACTATGGCTACACCTTC.

The J gene is TRBJ1-2, the V gene TRBV19; D gene unclear. V shed 9 bases and J shed 2 bases, with 10 bases lying between them. CDR1 LNHDA and CDR2 SQIVND come from the germline V gene (reference sequence). CDR3 length equals 12 residues. In DNA, the CDR3 is TGTGCCAGCTACGGCGAGAACTATGGCTACACCTTC. Translated: CASYGENYGYTF.

This sequence joins TRBV11-3 and TRBJ2-6; 10 nucleotides agree with TRBD2. Trimming removed 10 bases from V and 0 bases from J; junction bases left unmatched: 3. This CDR3 comprises 15 residues. CDR1 is SGHNT, CDR2 YENEEA, per germline. CDR3 sequence reads: CATSSGGSGANVLTF. The CDR3 bases are TGTGCCACCTCTAGCGGGGGCTCTGGGGCCAACGTCCTGACTTTC.

This clone was seen more than once but under ten times. The V and J genes are TRBV27 and TRBJ2-1; perhaps D is TRBD1 or TRBD2 (5 bases each). The CDR3 has 17 amino acids. V gave up 0 bases and J gave up 4 bases, with 16 bases separating them. Germline V gives CDR1 MNHEY, CDR2 SMNVEV (reference sequence). The DNA of the CDR3 is TGTGCCAGCAGTTTATCCGGGACCATGCGAAAATACAATGAGCAGTTCTTC. The encoded protein is CASSLSGTMRKYNEQFF.

This clone was observed a single time. The chain couples TRBV7-6 to TRBJ2-1, with a weak D call TRBD2 (7 bases). The CDR3 loop spans 16 amino acids. The V gene's germline CDR1 is SGHVS and CDR2 FNYEAQ. Deletions cut 5 bases from V and 0 bases from J, with 14 bases between. CDR3 in amino acids: CASSLLGGASYNEQFF. The CDR3 coding sequence is TGTGCCAGCAGCCTCCTTGGGGGGGCCTCCTACAATGAGCAGTTCTTC.

The sample holds a few counts of this clone. The CDR3 nucleotides read TGTGCCAGCAGCCTTACACGGGAGCTCGTCGGGGATACGCAGTATTTT. Residues: CASSLTRELVGDTQYF. The chain is built from TRBV5-6 and TRBJ2-3; D is possibly TRBD2 (6 bases). V was cut by 4 bases and J by 6 bases, with 21 bases left in between. The CDR3 consists of 16 residues. Germline lookup yields CDR1 SGHDT and CDR2 YYEEEE.

The gene calls are TRBV18 and TRBJ2-7, with TRBD1 as a possible D gene (5 bases). CDR3 length equals 12 residues. Germline CDR1 KGHSH, CDR2 LQKENI. Trimming removed 6 bases at V and 3 bases at J, with 9 bases between. CDR3 amino acids: CASSAGYYEQYF. Written as DNA, the CDR3 is TGTGCCAGCTCGGCAGGGTACTACGAGCAGTACTTC.

The genes are TRBV7-6 and TRBJ1-5; D remains ambiguous. V was cut by 2 bases and J by 0 bases, with 8 bases left in between. The CDR3 contains 15 residues. Germline CDR1 reads SGHVS; CDR2 reads FNYEAQ. CDR3 sequence reads: CASSLKDGSNQPQHF. The CDR3 region has the DNA TGTGCCAGCAGCTTAAAGGACGGTAGCAATCAGCCCCAGCATTTT.

The CDR3 nucleotides are TGTGCCAGCAGCTTACGGAGGGACCGACAAAACATTCAGTACTTC. This gives the protein CASSLRRDRQNIQYF. This rearrangement joins TRBV7-2 to TRBJ2-4; D is possibly TRBD2 (6 bases). This CDR3 region has 15 residues. Germline V lookup: CDR1 SGHTA, CDR2 FQGNSA. With 2 bases removed from V and 5 bases from J, the gap between germline ends came to 13 bases.

The V gene is TRBV7-9, the J gene TRBJ2-7; 12 bases agree with TRBD2. CDR3 length equals 17 residues. The ends lost 5 bases at V and 4 bases at J; junction bases unmatched: 12. Germline CDR1 reads SEHNR; CDR2 reads FQNEAQ (reference sequence). The CDR3 region has the DNA TGTGCCAGCAGCCCAAAAACTACTAGCGGGAGGCCATACGAGCAGTACTTC. It yields the protein CASSPKTTSGRPYEQYF.

A single count supports this clone. This chain connects TRBV5-4 to TRBJ2-7; D is unclear. CDR3 length: 14 residues. V was shortened by 1 base and J by 4 bases, with 12 bases between the two germline ends. Germline V gene sequence: CDR1 SGHNT, CDR2 YYREEE (reference sequence). This chain's CDR3 is CASSLRARDYEQYF. CDR3 in DNA: TGTGCCAGCAGCTTGAGGGCTCGAGATTACGAGCAGTACTTC.